The clone carrying this TCR beta chain was picked up a small number of times. Its antigen is unidentified. TCRdb re-analysed the PCR reads in MiXCR, keeping a single row per CDR3 protein. The table lists a few hundred thousand distinct CDR3 sequences, roughly 23% of them singletons, with approximately 0.74% in the top ten. The source of the sample is a study of molecular identifiers for immune sequencing clone quantification. Regarding the study as a whole: Clones above 20 RNA copies contained over 97% of effector molecules but under 1% of naive ones.

Sequenced input: naive CD8+ T cells from blood, with Jurkat cell RNA spiked in. Subset reported: FACS-sorted CD8+CD4-CCR7+CD45RA+ naive T cells. The sequence was collected from a human donor in good health. Some libraries in this study had Jurkat cell RNA spiked in.

The CDR3 sequence: CASSNGPRLAGGDEQFF. The CDR3 DNA sequence: TGTGCCAGCAGCAATGGGCCGAGGCTAGCGGGAGGTGATGAGCAGTTCTTC. The chain joins TRBV11-1 to TRBJ2-1; 11 bases align to TRBD2. This CDR3 comprises 17 residues. After removal of 5 bases from V and 8 bases from J, the junction contained 14 bases not matched to a gene. Germline lookup yields CDR1 SGHAT and CDR2 FQDESV (reference sequence). Supplemented by reference TRBV11-1 and TRBJ2-1, the full variable domain reads EAEVAQSPRYKITEKSQAVAFWCDPISGHATLYWYRQILGQGPELLVQFQDESVVDDSQLPKDRFSAERLKGVDSTLKIQPAELGDSAMYLCASSNGPRLAGGDEQFFGPGTRLTVL.